This T cell receptor (beta chain) was documented in a study of blood T cell repertoires in COVID-19. Recruits, aged about 18 to 89 years, lived in under 25 US areas. Donors were grouped by their self-reported clinical history. In the authors' methods: Amplification with reference gene primers provided the estimates of nucleated cell counts. Method: immunoSEQ multiplex PCR; TCRdb's copy keeps in-frame clones and lacks some. V, J and clone size are taken as reported in that table, and D and trimming were inferred from the DNA itself. The table lists 250,000 to 350,000 clones, around 89% of them singletons. Germline assignment: CDR1 SGHRS and CDR2 YFSETQ. CDR3 size: 16 residues. Between the trimmed V and J ends, which lost 0 bases and 0 bases, there was a span of 11 bases.

This TCR was recovered from a woman under 30 with acute COVID-19. Material: PBMCs or T cells enriched from blood (not recorded which). The chain has TRBV5-1 and TRBJ2-3, with D perhaps matching TRBD2 (6 bases). The CDR3 spells CASSLASGFSTDTQYF. The CDR3 region has the DNA TGCGCCAGCAGCTTGGCAAGCGGGTTTAGCACAGATACGCAGTATTTT.